This T cell receptor beta chain was retrieved from a study of blood T cell repertoires in COVID-19. Study details: T cells, B-cell-depleted T cells, or PBMCs supplied cDNA or gDNA.

Authors' data handling: Reference gene primer amplification in the assay estimated nucleated cell counts. Repertoires were generated with immunoSEQ multiplex PCR, while TCRdb's copy carries only in-frame clones and drops some. That table furnishes V, J and clone size, whereas the DNA furnished D and trimming. This table holds 150,000 or so clones, around 90% found once. Donors were grouped by their self-reported clinical history. Contact with a PCR-confirmed or clinician-diagnosed COVID-19 case occurred within 2 weeks of entry. The J segment lost 6 bases and the V segment lost 5 bases, leaving 1 base of the junction unmatched. Per germline, CDR1 MNHEY and CDR2 SVGEGT. CDR3 length: 12 residues.

The sequence was collected from a woman aged 40 to 50 who had been exposed to COVID-19. The sample consisted of PBMCs or T cells enriched from blood (not recorded which). The chain couples TRBV6-2 or TRBV6-3 to TRBJ2-1; 7 bases agree with TRBD2. The CDR3 sequence is CASSRTSNEQFF. The CDR3, as DNA: TGTGCCAGCAGTAGGACTAGCAATGAGCAGTTCTTC.